One sample yielded the 29 T cell receptor beta chains listed below, sequenced in a study of shared clonotypes between healthy human individuals. Only in-frame clones appear in the TCRdb table, and some are missing; sequencing was by immunoSEQ multiplex PCR. There are about 1 million clones in the sample; more than 65% occur only once, and 1.5% lies in the top ten. Sequences were obtained from memory CD4+ T cells sorted from blood. The subset is: CD45RA-negative fraction. These receptors came from a man aged 18 to 30 in good health.

The chain couples TRBV6-6 to TRBJ1-2, with 7 bases matching TRBD1. V lost 10 bases and J lost 8; bases outside the gene matches: 7. The CDR3 sequence is 11 residues long. CDR1 is MNHNY, CDR2 SVGAGI, per germline (reference sequence). CDR3 bases: TGTGCCACTCACAGGGGTGAGGGCTACACCTTC. Its translation: CATHRGEGYTF.

V usage is TRBV4-1 and J usage is TRBJ2-7; 15 nucleotides align to TRBD2. The germline gives CDR1 MGHRA, CDR2 YSYEKL. The CDR3 is made up of 18 amino acids. Unmatched junction bases numbered 4, after V lost 1 base and J lost 0 bases. The CDR3: CASSQGTSGRVSSYEQYF. For the CDR3, the DNA is TGCGCCAGCAGCCAAGGGACTAGCGGGAGGGTCTCCTCCTACGAGCAGTACTTC.

The CDR3: CASSLSAQGHEQYF. In nucleotides, the CDR3 is TGCGCCAGCAGCTTGTCGGCACAGGGTCACGAGCAGTACTTC. The V gene is TRBV5-1, the J gene TRBJ2-7, with D possibly being TRBD1 (6 bases). This CDR3 spans 14 amino acids. Germline V gives CDR1 SGHRS, CDR2 YFSETQ. Trimming pared 1 base from V and 5 bases from J, leaving 13 bases between.

This sequence joins TRBV5-1 and TRBJ1-2; tentative D call: TRBD1 (6 bases). Trimming shortened V by 3 bases and J by 8 bases, and 11 bases separated the two germline ends. Germline lookup yields CDR1 SGHRS and CDR2 YFSETQ. The CDR3 extends over 12 amino acids. The CDR3, as DNA: TGCGCCAGCAGCTCCACAGGGCGCGGCTACACCTTC. Protein: CASSSTGRGYTF.

The rearrangement joins TRBV28 to TRBJ2-5; unclear D gene. CDR3 length: 13 residues. V lost 6 bases, J lost 0 bases, and 8 bases lay in between. Germline V gene lookup returns CDR1 MDHEN and CDR2 SYDVKM. The CDR3 sequence: CASSSADQETQYF. CDR3 bases: TGTGCCAGCAGCTCTGCCGACCAAGAGACCCAGTACTTC.

The chain uses TRBV7-2 and TRBJ1-1, with unresolved D. The ends were cut back, 4 bases at V and 4 bases at J, with 10 bases in the middle. Germline V gene data show CDR1 as SGHTA and CDR2 as FQGNSA. The length of the CDR3 is 13 residues. The CDR3 region is CASSSQVGTEAFF. CDR3 coding DNA: TGTGCCAGCAGCTCCCAGGTCGGCACTGAAGCTTTCTTT.

In regard to this clone: Within the sample, other DNA sequences also encode this same CDR3. J is TRBJ1-6 and V is TRBV18; possibly TRBD1 for D (5 bases). The CDR3 is 13 amino acids. The germline V gene has CDR1 KGHSH and CDR2 LQKENI. The germline V and J ends were trimmed by 4 bases and 6 bases, with 7 bases remaining between them. The CDR3 nucleotides read TGTGCCAGCTCACTTGACAGTAATTCACCCCTCCACTTT. Its protein product is CASSLDSNSPLHF.

V is TRBV10-2 and J is TRBJ1-1, with D perhaps TRBD1 (5 bases). The germline CDR1 and CDR2 sequences are WSHSY and SAAADI. Between the trimmed V and J ends, which lost 2 bases and 11 bases, there was a span of 9 bases. CDR3 length equals 11 residues. CDR3 region: CASSEDRTAFF. CDR3 DNA sequence: TGCGCCAGCAGTGAGGACAGAACCGCTTTCTTT.

CDR3 in amino acids: CASKRGGTGELFF. For the CDR3, the DNA is TGTGCCAGTAAAAGGGGAGGGACCGGGGAGCTGTTTTTT. The V and J genes are TRBV2 and TRBJ2-2; 7 nucleotides agree with TRBD2. Looked up from germline, CDR1 is SNHLY and CDR2 is FYNNEI. With V trimmed by 9 bases and J by 5 bases, 6 bases remained unmatched. This CDR3 contains 13 residues.

Regarding this clone: In the same sample, other DNA sequences code for this CDR3. V gene TRBV5-1 combines with J gene TRBJ2-7; 7 bases align to TRBD1. V dropped 2 bases and J dropped 3; count of bases not matched to a gene: 2. Germline CDR1 reads SGHRS; CDR2 reads YFSETQ. This CDR3 has 13 amino acids. CDR3 DNA: TGCGCCAGCAGCTTCGGGGACAGCTACGAGCAGTACTTC. Amino acid sequence: CASSFGDSYEQYF.

The chain recombines TRBV10-1 with TRBJ2-3; D is undetermined. This CDR3 spans 13 amino acids. V lost 2 bases to trimming and J lost 2 bases, with 5 bases between them. Germline lookup yields CDR1 WNHNN and CDR2 SYGVQD (reference sequence). The CDR3 sequence: CASSEGPTDTQYF. The CDR3 DNA is TGCGCCAGCAGTGAGGGCCCCACAGATACGCAGTATTTT.

This rearrangement joins TRBV28 to TRBJ2-1; 16 bases are a match to TRBD2. The CDR3 has 16 residues. The germline V gene encodes CDR1 MDHEN and CDR2 SYDVKM. V shed 5 bases, J shed 14 bases, and the junction held 12 bases outside the gene matches. The CDR3 loop is CASSTQPGLAGGGEFF. The CDR3 nucleotides are TGTGCCAGCAGTACCCAACCGGGACTAGCGGGAGGGGGGGAGTTCTTC.

This clone was recorded once. The chain joins TRBV6-1 to TRBJ2-2, with TRBD1 as a possible D gene (6 bases). Germline-derived CDR1 and CDR2 are MNHNS and SASEGT. V shed 6 bases and J shed 6 bases, with 17 bases lying between them. The CDR3 consists of 15 residues. CDR3 sequence reads: CASRRGTGISGELFF. DNA of the CDR3: TGTGCCAGCAGGAGAGGTACAGGGATCTCCGGGGAGCTGTTTTTT.

The J gene is TRBJ2-2, the V gene TRBV4-1, with TRBD1 matching 7 bases. V shed 4 bases, J shed 6 bases, and the junction held 11 bases outside the gene matches. The CDR3 contains 16 residues. The germline CDR1 and CDR2 sequences are MGHRA and YSYEKL. The CDR3 is CASSPRQGTPAGELFF. CDR3 nucleotide sequence: TGCGCCAGCAGCCCGAGACAGGGAACCCCCGCCGGGGAGCTGTTTTTT.

The chain carries TRBV4-1 and TRBJ2-6; no clear D. V lost 1 base, J lost 0 bases, and 7 bases lay in between. The CDR3 length is 16 residues. Per germline, CDR1 MGHRA and CDR2 YSYEKL. The CDR3 nucleotides read TGCGCCAGCAGCCAAGTCCAGTTCTCTGGGGCCAACGTCCTGACTTTC. It is translated as CASSQVQFSGANVLTF.

V is TRBV5-1 and J is TRBJ2-3, with D unclear. Trimming took off 2 bases at V and 1 base at J, with 14 bases between the two ends. The germline V gene encodes CDR1 SGHRS and CDR2 YFSETQ. CDR3 size: 16 residues. The CDR3 loop reads CASSLPNKPGTDTQYF. The CDR3, as DNA: TGCGCCAGCAGCTTACCTAACAAGCCAGGCACAGATACGCAGTATTTT. The full variable domain, its missing parts supplied by reference TRBV5-1 and TRBJ2-3, is KAGVTQTPRYLIKTRGQQVTLSCSPISGHRSVSWYQQTPGQGLQFLFEYFSETQRNKGNFPGRFSGRQFSNSRSEMNVSTLELGDSALYLCASSLPNKPGTDTQYFGPGTRLTVL.

This chain joins TRBV7-3 and TRBJ1-1; D not certain. CDR1 and CDR2 (germline): SGHTA, FQGTGA. V dropped 4 bases and J dropped 3 bases, with 9 bases sitting between them. CDR3 length: 13 amino acids. CDR3 DNA: TGTGCCAGCAGCTCCGAACACGACACTGAAGCTTTCTTT. Its translation: CASSSEHDTEAFF. The full variable domain, its missing parts supplied by reference TRBV7-3 and TRBJ1-1, is GAGVSQTPSNKVTEKGKYVELRCDPISGHTALYWYRQSLGQGPEFLIYFQGTGAADDSGLPNDRFFAVRPEGSVSTLKIQRTERGDSAVYLCASSSEHDTEAFFGQGTRLTVV.

This clone was recorded once. The V gene is TRBV7-2, the J gene TRBJ2-3, with D tentatively TRBD2 (6 bases). Germline assignment: CDR1 SGHTA and CDR2 FQGNSA. The CDR3 runs 14 residues. CDR3 DNA: TGTGCTGCCGTTTTGGACGCGGGAACGGATACGCAGTATTTT. This translates into CAAVLDAGTDTQYF.

This clone was observed once. As DNA, the CDR3 is TGCAGCGTTGCAAACCCGACAGGGCAATGGTACGAGCAGTACTTC. Translated, it gives CSVANPTGQWYEQYF. The chain links TRBV29-1 to TRBJ2-7; the match to TRBD1 covers 7 bases. The CDR3 covers 15 residues. CDR1 is SQVTM and CDR2 is ANQGSEA in the germline V gene. The trim removed 4 bases at V and 4 bases at J, leaving 13 bases unmatched.

The rearrangement joins TRBV29-1 to TRBJ1-4, with 11 bases fitting TRBD1. The V gene end was trimmed by 7 bases and the J gene end by 8 bases; junction bases not matched to a gene: 12. CDR1 SQVTM and CDR2 ANQGSEA come from the germline V gene. The CDR3 contains 15 residues. This CDR3 is CSAGQGAAFGEKLFF. The CDR3 DNA sequence: TGCAGCGCTGGACAGGGGGCCGCGTTCGGGGAAAAACTGTTTTTT.

The chain joins TRBV10-3 to TRBJ1-2, with 10 bases matching TRBD1. The CDR3 has 14 amino acids. Germline assignment: CDR1 ENHRY and CDR2 SYGVKD. Trimming at V came to 6 bases and at J to 7 bases, leaving 8 bases not matched to a gene. CDR3 residues: CAISRTGGDGGYTF. Written as DNA, the CDR3 is TGTGCCATCAGCAGGACAGGGGGGGACGGTGGCTACACCTTC.

The chain employs TRBV15 and TRBJ2-2; D not certain. The V and J ends lost 0 bases and 5 bases respectively, with 10 bases between them. CDR1 and CDR2 from the germline V gene are LNHNV and YYDKDF (reference sequence). This CDR3 contains 15 residues. The CDR3 bases are TGTGCCACCAGCAGAGATCTTTTGATAACCGGGGAGCTGTTTTTT. Its translation is CATSRDLLITGELFF.

The CDR3 here is CASKRTGSYEQYF. The CDR3 nucleotides read TGTGCCAGCAAGAGGACAGGCTCCTACGAGCAGTACTTC. The chain links TRBV2 to TRBJ2-7, with 7 bases aligning to TRBD1. From germline, CDR1 is SNHLY and CDR2 FYNNEI. After removal of 7 bases from V and 0 bases from J, the junction contained 3 bases not matched to a gene. The CDR3 totals 13 residues.

Only a few counts were recorded for this clone. The rearrangement links TRBV10-3 to TRBJ1-2; unclear D gene. There are 14 residues in the CDR3. CDR1 and CDR2 from the germline V gene are ENHRY and SYGVKD. Trimming stripped 2 bases from V and 2 bases from J, with 9 bases between. CDR3 nucleotides: TGTGCCATCAGTGAGGTAGAGGGCAACTATGGCTACACCTTC. Amino acid sequence: CAISEVEGNYGYTF.

The V call is TRBV6-1, the J call TRBJ1-5, with D unresolved. Germline assignment: CDR1 MNHNS and CDR2 SASEGT. This CDR3 comprises 12 residues. Trimming took 6 bases from V and 7 from J, leaving 10 bases between them. The CDR3 here is CASRAGSQPQHF. The CDR3 bases are TGTGCCAGCAGAGCGGGGAGCCAGCCCCAGCATTTT.

J is TRBJ1-1 and V is TRBV10-3, with 7 bases fitting TRBD1. CDR1 ENHRY and CDR2 SYGVKD come from the germline V gene. This CDR3 spans 13 amino acids. The V gene end was trimmed by 8 bases and the J gene end by 4 bases; junction bases not matched to a gene: 7. In DNA form, the CDR3 reads TGTGCCATCCGACAGGGTGTGAGCACTGAAGCTTTCTTT. Its translation: CAIRQGVSTEAFF.

This chain joins TRBV6-1 and TRBJ1-5; D is ambiguous. The germline V gene encodes CDR1 MNHNS and CDR2 SASEGT. The CDR3 length is 13 residues. Trimming left V 5 bases short and J 5 bases short, with 10 bases between. The CDR3: CASSSRGHQPQHF. CDR3 in DNA: TGTGCCAGCAGTAGCCGCGGACATCAGCCCCAGCATTTT.

This clone was detected only a few times. The same CDR3 arises from other DNA sequences in this sample as well. The J gene is TRBJ1-2, the V gene TRBV7-2, with D unresolved. V was shortened by 1 base and J by 4 bases, with 7 bases between the two germline ends. CDR3 length: 13 residues. From germline, CDR1 is SGHTA and CDR2 FQGNSA. Here the CDR3 DNA reads TGTGCCAGCAGCTTAGAGGGCGGCTATGGCTACACCTTC. Residues: CASSLEGGYGYTF.

The chain has TRBV10-1 and TRBJ1-1; the D gene is possibly TRBD1 (5 bases). V was clipped by 6 bases and J by 2 bases, with 16 bases between them. The CDR3 loop spans 15 amino acids. Germline CDR1 and CDR2: WNHNN and SYGVQD (reference sequence). The CDR3 loop is CASRASREGNTEAFF. The CDR3 region has the DNA TGCGCCAGCAGAGCATCCAGGGAAGGCAACACTGAAGCTTTCTTT.